These T cell receptor beta chains were read from a single sample in a study of blood T cells in healthy people across ages. TCRdb itself ran the 5' RACE reads through MiXCR, one entry per CDR3 protein. The repertoire holds about 930,000 distinct CDR3 sequences, under 35% seen once, with 10% to 13% in the top ten. Another study also made use of these data, one on T cells of mothers and their children.

The material sequenced was blood. The receptors were gathered from a woman aged 40-49 years in good health. The CDR3 runs from the conserved cysteine through the conserved F or W. The D gene is left open where the match is weak. Size tells how often a clone was seen (once, few, many) or the class of an expanded clone, and some rows leave it out.

clone size: -; D gene: -; J gene: TRBJ1-1; V gene: TRBV13; CDR3 DNA: TGTGCCAGCAGCTTAGAGCCAGAAGCTTTCTTT; CDR3 protein: CASSLEPEAFF
clone size: -; D gene: -; J gene: TRBJ2-3; V gene: TRBV29-1; CDR3 DNA: TGCAGCGTCGCCCCTGGACAAGATACGCAGTATTTT; CDR3 protein: CSVAPGQDTQYF
clone size: few; D gene: TRBD2; J gene: TRBJ2-1; V gene: TRBV20-1; CDR3 DNA: TGTAGTGCTAGAGATGCGGAAGTAGCGGGGGGGCGTGAGCAGTTCTTC; CDR3 protein: CSARDAEVAGGREQFF
clone size: -; D gene: -; J gene: TRBJ2-1; V gene: TRBV9; CDR3 DNA: TGTGCCAGCAGTGGATGGACAGACAATGAGCAGTTCTTC; CDR3 protein: CASSGWTDNEQFF
clone size: -; D gene: -; J gene: TRBJ1-2; V gene: TRBV14; CDR3 DNA: TGTGCCAGCAGCCAAGACCCGGACAGACCCTATGGCTACACCTTC; CDR3 protein: CASSQDPDRPYGYTF
clone size: -; D gene: TRBD1; J gene: TRBJ2-5; V gene: TRBV3-1; CDR3 DNA: TGTGCCAGCAGCCAGGGGACAGGGGGAGGAGAGACCCAGTACTTC; CDR3 protein: CASSQGTGGGETQYF
clone size: few; D gene: -; J gene: TRBJ2-1; V gene: TRBV21-1; CDR3 DNA: TGTGCCAGCAGCACTCTGACAGCTAACTACGAGCAGTTCTTC; CDR3 protein: CASSTLTANYEQFF
clone size: -; D gene: -; J gene: TRBJ2-5; V gene: TRBV7-9; CDR3 DNA: TGTGCCAGCAGCCCAGGGGAGTGGGGAGAGGCCCAGTACTTC; CDR3 protein: CASSPGEWGEAQYF
clone size: many; D gene: -; J gene: TRBJ1-2; V gene: TRBV7-2; CDR3 DNA: TGTGCCAGCAGCCCCGGTCGCTGGGGGGGCGCATATGGCTACACCTTC; CDR3 protein: CASSPGRWGGAYGYTF
clone size: few; D gene: TRBD2; J gene: TRBJ2-5; V gene: TRBV7-2; CDR3 DNA: TGTGCCAGCAGCTCGATCGACCTGACTAGCGGGGATGGGACCCAGTACTTC; CDR3 protein: CASSSIDLTSGDGTQYF
clone size: many; D gene: -; J gene: TRBJ2-7; V gene: TRBV7-9; CDR3 DNA: TGTGCCAGCAGCAGCGACACGGACGAGCAGTACTTC; CDR3 protein: CASSSDTDEQYF
clone size: many; D gene: -; J gene: TRBJ2-7; V gene: TRBV28; CDR3 DNA: TGTGCCAGCAGATTACACGGGGCATACGAGCAGTACTTC; CDR3 protein: CASRLHGAYEQYF
clone size: once; D gene: -; J gene: TRBJ2-2; V gene: TRBV11-1; CDR3 DNA: TGTGCCAGCACACTTCGGGGGCCCGGGGAGCTGTTTTTT; CDR3 protein: CASTLRGPGELFF
clone size: -; D gene: TRBD2; J gene: TRBJ2-7; V gene: TRBV5-1; CDR3 DNA: TGCGCCAGCACCCTTACGGGACTAGTCTACAATGAGCAGTACTTC; CDR3 protein: CASTLTGLVYNEQYF
clone size: many; D gene: -; J gene: TRBJ2-7; V gene: TRBV20-1; CDR3 DNA: TGCAGTGCTCCGCGGGACTCCCGCTCCTACGAGCAGTACTTC; CDR3 protein: CSAPRDSRSYEQYF
clone size: -; D gene: TRBD1; J gene: TRBJ1-1; V gene: TRBV20-1; CDR3 DNA: TGCAGTGCTAAAAAACCGGGACAGGGGACGTTGAACACTGAAGCTTTCTTT; CDR3 protein: CSAKKPGQGTLNTEAFF
clone size: -; D gene: -; J gene: TRBJ1-2; V gene: TRBV3-1; CDR3 DNA: TGTGCCAGCACCAACTCCGGGACAACATCGGGCTACACCTTC; CDR3 protein: CASTNSGTTSGYTF
clone size: few; D gene: TRBD2; J gene: TRBJ2-5; V gene: TRBV3-1; CDR3 DNA: TGTGCCAGCAGCCAAGATACAGGACTAGCGAGCGAGGAGACCCAGTACTTC; CDR3 protein: CASSQDTGLASEETQYF
clone size: -; D gene: TRBD1; J gene: TRBJ2-7; V gene: TRBV7-9; CDR3 DNA: TGTGCCAGCAGCCCCCGCGGGACAGGGTATGGGGAGCAGTACTTC; CDR3 protein: CASSPRGTGYGEQYF
clone size: -; D gene: -; J gene: TRBJ1-2; V gene: TRBV21-1; CDR3 DNA: TGTGCCAGCAGCAAAGGCGAGGGGATTGGCTATGGCTACACCTTC; CDR3 protein: CASSKGEGIGYGYTF
clone size: once; D gene: TRBD2; J gene: TRBJ2-7; V gene: TRBV3-1; CDR3 DNA: TGTGCCAGCAGCCCGGGGGGAGCGGGTAGCTCCTACGAGCAGTACTTC; CDR3 protein: CASSPGGAGSSYEQYF
clone size: -; D gene: -; J gene: TRBJ1-3; V gene: TRBV6-5; CDR3 DNA: TGTGCCAGCAGGCTGGGACGGACTCACTCTGGAAACACCATATATTTT; CDR3 protein: CASRLGRTHSGNTIYF
clone size: many; D gene: -; J gene: TRBJ2-1; V gene: TRBV7-2; CDR3 DNA: TGTGCCAGCAGCTTAGGGGGGGCCCCCAATGAGCAGTTCTTC; CDR3 protein: CASSLGGAPNEQFF
clone size: few; D gene: TRBD2; J gene: TRBJ2-4; V gene: TRBV27; CDR3 DNA: TGTGCCAGCAGTTTATCTTCTCTAGCGGGAAACCTCTGGGAGCAGTACTTC; CDR3 protein: CASSLSSLAGNLWEQYF
clone size: many; D gene: TRBD1; J gene: TRBJ2-7; V gene: TRBV3-1; CDR3 DNA: TGTGCCAGCAGCCAAGGTGAGGGGGCCGAGCAGTACTTC; CDR3 protein: CASSQGEGAEQYF
clone size: few; D gene: TRBD2; J gene: TRBJ2-5; V gene: TRBV20-1; CDR3 DNA: TGCAGTGCTAGAGGGACTAGTAAAGAGACCCAGTACTTC; CDR3 protein: CSARGTSKETQYF
clone size: -; D gene: TRBD1; J gene: TRBJ2-1; V gene: TRBV24-1; CDR3 DNA: TGTGCCACCAGTGATCTTCGAGGACAGGGATACAATGAGCAGTTCTTC; CDR3 protein: CATSDLRGQGYNEQFF
clone size: few; D gene: TRBD1; J gene: TRBJ2-3; V gene: TRBV28; CDR3 DNA: TGTGCCAGCAGCTCCCAGGGGGTGGCAGGCACAGATACGCAGTATTTT; CDR3 protein: CASSSQGVAGTDTQYF
clone size: -; D gene: -; J gene: TRBJ2-7; V gene: TRBV28; CDR3 DNA: TGTGCCAGCAGTGATCCCCTCCAGGATTGGGGGTACGAGCAGTACTTC; CDR3 protein: CASSDPLQDWGYEQYF
clone size: -; D gene: TRBD2; J gene: TRBJ2-7; V gene: TRBV3-1; CDR3 DNA: TGTGCCAGCAGCCAAGAGGCAGCGGGGGGCTCCTACGAGCAGTACTTC; CDR3 protein: CASSQEAAGGSYEQYF
clone size: -; D gene: -; J gene: TRBJ1-2; V gene: TRBV7-9; CDR3 DNA: TGTGCCAGCAGTGATACTAGGGGGTCCTATGGCTACACCTTC; CDR3 protein: CASSDTRGSYGYTF
clone size: few; D gene: -; J gene: TRBJ1-2; V gene: TRBV28; CDR3 DNA: TGTGCCAGCAGTCCCCGGGGGGGGGCGGGCTATGGCTACACCTTC; CDR3 protein: CASSPRGGAGYGYTF
clone size: many; D gene: TRBD2; J gene: TRBJ2-5; V gene: TRBV3-1; CDR3 DNA: TGTGCCAGCAGCGGAGGCTGGATAGCGGGGGTCGGAGAGACCCAGTACTTC; CDR3 protein: CASSGGWIAGVGETQYF
clone size: few; D gene: TRBD2; J gene: TRBJ2-7; V gene: TRBV6-4; CDR3 DNA: TGTGCCGGCAGTGAATCAGCGGGGGAAAACAATGAGCAGTACTTC; CDR3 protein: CAGSESAGENNEQYF
clone size: -; D gene: TRBD1; J gene: TRBJ1-2; V gene: TRBV28; CDR3 DNA: TGTGCCAGCAGTTCCACTTTGGGGCAGGGGGCTTTTGGCTACACCTTC; CDR3 protein: CASSSTLGQGAFGYTF
clone size: -; D gene: -; J gene: TRBJ2-1; V gene: TRBV27; CDR3 DNA: TGTGCCAACAGTTTGGGACAAGGAACCTACAATGAGCAGTTCTTC; CDR3 protein: CANSLGQGTYNEQFF
clone size: -; D gene: -; J gene: TRBJ2-3; V gene: TRBV24-1; CDR3 DNA: TGTGCCACCAGTGATTTGGAATTCGCAGGGACAGATACGCAGTATTTT; CDR3 protein: CATSDLEFAGTDTQYF
clone size: -; D gene: TRBD1; J gene: TRBJ1-1; V gene: TRBV12-3/TRBV12-4; CDR3 DNA: TGTGCCAGCAGCCCCCTCCCGGGACAGGGCTGGGACACTGAAGCTTTCTTT; CDR3 protein: CASSPLPGQGWDTEAFF
clone size: -; D gene: TRBD1; J gene: TRBJ2-1; V gene: TRBV29-1; CDR3 DNA: TGTAGCGTTGATTGGGACAGAGAGCAGTTCTTC; CDR3 protein: CSVDWDREQFF
clone size: -; D gene: TRBD2; J gene: TRBJ2-3; V gene: TRBV20-1; CDR3 DNA: TGCAGTGCTAGACCGGGACTAGCGGGTTATACGCAGTATTTT; CDR3 protein: CSARPGLAGYTQYF
clone size: -; D gene: TRBD2; J gene: TRBJ2-5; V gene: TRBV5-1; CDR3 DNA: TGCGCCAGCAGCTGGGGACTAGCGGGGGTGAGATGGCAAGAGACCCAGTACTTC; CDR3 protein: CASSWGLAGVRWQETQYF